The clone carrying this TCR beta chain has ten or more counts. Its specificity is unknown. This sample is part of a study of regulatory T cells in long-lasting Graves disease. Study-wide context: Graves' patients with a new diagnosis had received antithyroid drugs under 3 months. Findings and caveats of the study: Under persistent disease, TRBV28, TRBJ1-2 and TRBJ2-5 were used preferentially.

As for time point: newly diagnosed GD, antithyroid drugs for less than 3 months. Generation of the TCR library employed RNA extracted from PBMCs. With iRepertoire HTBI primers and Arm-PCR of CDR3 regions, TCR beta libraries were built. TCRdb re-called the multiplex PCR reads with MiXCR, one entry per CDR3 protein. The data contain 530,000 or so distinct CDR3 sequences, approximately 13% of them singletons. CDR1 and CDR2 (germline): SGHRS, YFSETQ. V dropped 0 bases and J dropped 9; count of bases not matched to a gene: 8. This CDR3 has 16 residues. This same sample was also part of a study on T cells in Graves' hyperthyroidism and ophthalmopathy.

This chain joins TRBV5-1 and TRBJ2-1; 11 bases are a match to TRBD2. This receptor was obtained from a young man with Graves disease. The specimen comprised peripheral blood mononuclear cells (PBMCs), sampled at new diagnosis, from a patient treated with antithyroid drugs. Here the CDR3 reads CASSLGLAGGEREQFF. The CDR3 DNA sequence: TGCGCCAGCAGCTTGGGGCTAGCGGGAGGTGAGCGTGAGCAGTTCTTC.